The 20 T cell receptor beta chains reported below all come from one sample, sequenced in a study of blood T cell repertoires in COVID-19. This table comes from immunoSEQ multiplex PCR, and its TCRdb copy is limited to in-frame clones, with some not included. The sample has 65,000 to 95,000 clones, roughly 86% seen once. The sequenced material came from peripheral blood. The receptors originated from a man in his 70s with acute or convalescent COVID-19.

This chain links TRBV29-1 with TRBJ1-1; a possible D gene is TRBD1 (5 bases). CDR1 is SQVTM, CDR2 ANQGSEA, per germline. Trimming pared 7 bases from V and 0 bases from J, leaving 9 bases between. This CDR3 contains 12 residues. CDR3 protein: CSGGRVNTEAFF. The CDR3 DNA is TGCAGCGGGGGACGGGTGAACACTGAAGCTTTCTTT.

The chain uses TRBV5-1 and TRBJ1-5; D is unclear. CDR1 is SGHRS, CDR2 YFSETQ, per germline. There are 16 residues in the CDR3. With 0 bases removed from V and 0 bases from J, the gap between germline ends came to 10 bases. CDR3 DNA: TGCGCCAGCAGCTTGGGAGCTCTTAATAGCAATCAGCCCCAGCATTTT. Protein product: CASSLGALNSNQPQHF.

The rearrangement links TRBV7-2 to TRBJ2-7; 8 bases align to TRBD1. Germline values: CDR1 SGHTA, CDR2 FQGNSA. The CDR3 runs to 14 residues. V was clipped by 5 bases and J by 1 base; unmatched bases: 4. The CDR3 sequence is CASSNRDRSYEQYF. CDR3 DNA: TGTGCCAGCAGCAACCGGGACAGGTCCTACGAGCAGTACTTC. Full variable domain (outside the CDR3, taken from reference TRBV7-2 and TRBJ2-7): GAGVSQSPSNKVTEKGKDVELRCDPISGHTALYWYRQSLGQGLEFLIYFQGNSAPDKSGLPSDRFSAERTGGSVSTLTIQRTQQEDSAVYLCASSNRDRSYEQYFGPGTRLTVT.

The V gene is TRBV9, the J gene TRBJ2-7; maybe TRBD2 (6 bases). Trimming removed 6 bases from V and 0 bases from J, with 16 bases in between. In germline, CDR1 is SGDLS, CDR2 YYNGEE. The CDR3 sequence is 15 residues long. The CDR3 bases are TGTGCCAGCAACTCGGGGGACGGGAGCTCCTACGAGCAGTACTTC. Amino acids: CASNSGDGSSYEQYF.

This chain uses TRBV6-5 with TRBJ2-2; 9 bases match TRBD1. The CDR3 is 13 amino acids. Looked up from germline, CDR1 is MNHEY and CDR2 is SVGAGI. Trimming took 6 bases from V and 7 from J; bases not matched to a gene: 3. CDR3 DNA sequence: TGTGCCAGCAGGGGACAGGGCAGCGGGGAGCTGTTTTTT. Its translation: CASRGQGSGELFF.

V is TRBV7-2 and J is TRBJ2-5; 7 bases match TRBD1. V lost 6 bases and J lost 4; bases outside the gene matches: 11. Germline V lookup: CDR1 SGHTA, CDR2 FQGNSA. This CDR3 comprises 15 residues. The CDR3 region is CASSLRGQFTETQYF. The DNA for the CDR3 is TGTGCCAGCAGTTTAAGGGGACAGTTTACAGAGACCCAGTACTTC.

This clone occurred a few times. The CDR3 nucleotides read TGTGCCAGCAGTTTATGGTCAGGGGGCACCGGGGAGCTGTTTTTT. Protein product: CASSLWSGGTGELFF. This chain uses TRBV28 with TRBJ2-2; 7 bases are a match to TRBD1. CDR3 length: 15 residues. From germline, CDR1 is MDHEN and CDR2 SYDVKM. V lost 0 bases to trimming and J lost 4 bases; unmatched junction nucleotides: 2.

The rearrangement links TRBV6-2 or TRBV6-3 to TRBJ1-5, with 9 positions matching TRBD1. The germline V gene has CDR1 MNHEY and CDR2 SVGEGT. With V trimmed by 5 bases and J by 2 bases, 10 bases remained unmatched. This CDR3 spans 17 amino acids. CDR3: CASSTGDRVSGNQPQHF. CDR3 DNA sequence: TGTGCCAGCAGTACCGGGGACAGGGTATCGGGCAATCAGCCCCAGCATTTT.

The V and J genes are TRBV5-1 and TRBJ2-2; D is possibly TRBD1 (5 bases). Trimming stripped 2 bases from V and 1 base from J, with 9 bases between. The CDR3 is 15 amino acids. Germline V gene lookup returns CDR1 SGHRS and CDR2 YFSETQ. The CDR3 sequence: CASSFLQGNTGELFF. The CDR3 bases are TGCGCCAGCAGCTTTCTCCAGGGGAACACCGGGGAGCTGTTTTTT.

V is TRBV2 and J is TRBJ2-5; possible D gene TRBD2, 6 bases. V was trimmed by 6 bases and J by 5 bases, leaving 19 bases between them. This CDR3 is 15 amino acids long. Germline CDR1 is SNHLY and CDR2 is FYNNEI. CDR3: CASSRAGRDGETQYF. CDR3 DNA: TGTGCCAGCAGCCGGGCGGGAAGGGACGGGGAGACCCAGTACTTC.

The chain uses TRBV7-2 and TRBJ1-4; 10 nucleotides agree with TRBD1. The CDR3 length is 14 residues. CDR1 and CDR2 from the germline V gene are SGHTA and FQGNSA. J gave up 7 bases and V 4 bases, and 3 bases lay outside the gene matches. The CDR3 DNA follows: TGTGCCAGCAGCTCCGACAGGGGGCGTGAAAAACTGTTTTTT. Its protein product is CASSSDRGREKLFF.

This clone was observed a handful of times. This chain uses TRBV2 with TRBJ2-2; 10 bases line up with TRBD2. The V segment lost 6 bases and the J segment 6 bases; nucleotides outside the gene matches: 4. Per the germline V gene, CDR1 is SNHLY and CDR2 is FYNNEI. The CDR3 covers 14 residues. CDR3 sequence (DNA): TGTGCCAGCAGCGTAGCGGGAGGTGCCGGGGAGCTGTTTTTT. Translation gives CASSVAGGAGELFF.

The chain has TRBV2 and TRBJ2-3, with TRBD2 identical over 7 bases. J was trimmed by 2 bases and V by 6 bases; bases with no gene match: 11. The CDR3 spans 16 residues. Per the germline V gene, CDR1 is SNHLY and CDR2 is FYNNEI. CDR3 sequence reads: CASSRGTTPTTDTQYF. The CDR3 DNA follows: TGTGCCAGCAGCCGCGGGACTACGCCGACCACAGATACGCAGTATTTT.

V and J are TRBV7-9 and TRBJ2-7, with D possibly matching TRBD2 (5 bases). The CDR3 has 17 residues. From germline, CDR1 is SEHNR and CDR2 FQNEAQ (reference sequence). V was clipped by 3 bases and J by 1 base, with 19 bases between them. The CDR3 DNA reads TGTGCCAGCAGCTTCTTCCCCAAAGGGAGCCGATCCTACGAGCAGTACTTC. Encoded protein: CASSFFPKGSRSYEQYF.

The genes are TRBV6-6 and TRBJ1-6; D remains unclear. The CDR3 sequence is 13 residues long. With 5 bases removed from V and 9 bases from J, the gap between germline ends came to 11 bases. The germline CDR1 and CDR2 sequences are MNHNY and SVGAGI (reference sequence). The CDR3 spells CASSPVPPSPLHF. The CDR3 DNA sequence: TGTGCCAGCAGTCCAGTTCCCCCTTCACCCCTCCACTTT.

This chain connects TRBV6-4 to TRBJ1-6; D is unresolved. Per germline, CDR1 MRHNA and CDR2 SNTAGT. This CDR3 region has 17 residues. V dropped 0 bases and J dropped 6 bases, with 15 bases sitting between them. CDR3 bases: TGTGCCAGCAGTGACTCGCGGGTACAGAATGGTAATTCACCCCTCCACTTT. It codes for CASSDSRVQNGNSPLHF.

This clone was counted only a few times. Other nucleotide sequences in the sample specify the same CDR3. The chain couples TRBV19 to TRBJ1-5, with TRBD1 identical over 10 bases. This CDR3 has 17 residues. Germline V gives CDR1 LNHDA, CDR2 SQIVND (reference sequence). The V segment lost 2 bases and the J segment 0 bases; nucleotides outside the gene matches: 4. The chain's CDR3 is CASSILGTGVSNQPQHF. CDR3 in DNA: TGTGCCAGTAGTATACTGGGGACAGGGGTTAGCAATCAGCCCCAGCATTTT.

Here the CDR3 reads CASSRRRGMGDEQYF. The CDR3, as DNA: TGTGCCAGCAGCAGACGCAGGGGAATGGGCGACGAGCAGTACTTC. The chain is built from TRBV7-9 and TRBJ2-7, with D maybe TRBD1 (6 bases). Germline V CDR1 and CDR2: SEHNR, FQNEAQ (reference sequence). V lost 5 bases and J 5 bases, leaving 19 bases between the germline ends. This CDR3 has 15 amino acids.

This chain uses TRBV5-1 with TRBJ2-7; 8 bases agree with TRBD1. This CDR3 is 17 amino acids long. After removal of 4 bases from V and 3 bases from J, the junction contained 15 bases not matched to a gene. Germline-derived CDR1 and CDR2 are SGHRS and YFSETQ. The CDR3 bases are TGCGCCAGCAGCACAAAACCCCCGGGACAGGCCCTCTACGAGCAGTACTTC. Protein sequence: CASSTKPPGQALYEQYF.

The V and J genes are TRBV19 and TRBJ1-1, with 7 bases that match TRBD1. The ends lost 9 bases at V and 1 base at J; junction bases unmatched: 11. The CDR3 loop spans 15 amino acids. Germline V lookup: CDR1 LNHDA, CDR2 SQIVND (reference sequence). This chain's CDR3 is CASRDRARGNTEAFF. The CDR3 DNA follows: TGTGCCAGCAGAGACAGGGCTAGGGGGAACACTGAAGCTTTCTTT. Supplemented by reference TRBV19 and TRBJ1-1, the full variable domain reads DGGITQSPKYLFRKEGQNVTLSCEQNLNHDAMYWYRQDPGQGLRLIYYSQIVNDFQKGDIAEGYSVSREKKESFPLTVTSAQKNPTAFYLCASRDRARGNTEAFFGQGTRLTVV.